This TCR beta chain was captured in a study of PD-1 blockade in classical Hodgkin lymphoma. The CDR3 sequence is 14 residues long. Looked up from germline, CDR1 is SGDLS and CDR2 is YYNGEE. The germline V and J ends were trimmed by 3 bases and 7 bases, with 11 bases remaining between them. Measured with immunoSEQ multiplex PCR; TCRdb has only the in-frame clones, and not every one. The repertoire has tens of thousands of clones, roughly 90% of them found once; the top ten carry about a tenth. Relapse after autologous stem cell transplantation occurred in every patient, and brentuximab vedotin exposure varied.

Specimen: peripheral blood mononuclear cells (PBMCs), collected at baseline. This TCR was sampled from a human donor with classical Hodgkin lymphoma. The chain links TRBV9 to TRBJ1-6; no firm D call. CDR3 loop: CASSESGWNSPLHF. CDR3 nucleotides: TGTGCCAGCAGCGAAAGTGGCTGGAATTCACCCCTCCACTTT.